The clone carrying this TCR beta chain has a handful of counts. What it binds is not known. Sequenced material consisted of expressed TCRB transcripts (all of the isolated RNA was reverse transcribed). Some clones are missing from TCRdb's copy, which holds only in-frame ones; the method was immunoSEQ multiplex PCR. This table has 250,000 to 350,000 clones, over 11% appearing once. CDR3 size: 15 residues. V shed 3 bases, J shed 5 bases, and the junction held 2 bases outside the gene matches. The germline V gene has CDR1 SGHRS and CDR2 YFSETQ. The record originates from a study of beta chain features in type 1 diabetes. Study conclusions and caveats: A PCR bias possibly favoring shorter templates would apply equally to patients and controls. In the patient group, naive, central memory and Treg TCRB repertoires seemed more alike than in the healthy donor group. When Type 1 diabetes patients were examined, their TCRB CDR3s proved moderately but significantly shorter in all four CD4+ subsets.

Markers CD45RO/CCR7/CD25/CD127/CD95/CD27 served to sort CD4+ naive, central memory, regulatory and stem cell-like memory cells. Purity (above 95%) was reached by all sorted populations. The chain combines TRBV5-1 with TRBJ2-1; 13 bases are a match to TRBD2. This TCR was sampled from a man aged 25 to 40 with type 1 diabetes. The sample consisted of naive CD4+ T cells from blood. CDR3 coding DNA: TGCGCCAGCAGCTGGGGACTAGCGGGAAACAATGAGCAGTTCTTC. This encodes CASSWGLAGNNEQFF. The full variable domain, with the rest looked up from reference TRBV5-1 and TRBJ2-1, is KAGVTQTPRYLIKTRGQQVTLSCSPISGHRSVSWYQQTPGQGLQFLFEYFSETQRNKGNFPGRFSGRQFSNSRSEMNVSTLELGDSALYLCASSWGLAGNNEQFFGPGTRLTVL.